These T cell receptor beta chains were read from a single sample in a study of technical replicates of blood from a handful of donors. Sequencing was performed with immunoSEQ multiplex PCR; in TCRdb, only in-frame clones are kept and a portion is missing. This table has roughly 60,000 clones, 65% to 90% appearing once. Sequencing was done on a sample of PBMCs. The receptors were sampled from a human donor in good health. Some clones in this sample may be carry-over from other donors' samples. CDR3s include the opening cysteine and the closing phenylalanine or tryptophan. Each record gives: V gene, J gene, clone size, D gene, CDR3 DNA, CDR3 protein. D genes are given only for firm matches. A row's size may be missing; if present it is once, few, many or a size class.

v_call: TRBV11-2
j_call: TRBJ2-7
clone_size: NA
d_call: TRBD1
cdr3_nt: TGTGCCAGCAGCCGCCGACAGGGTTTCGACGAGCAGTACTTC
cdr3_aa: CASSRRQGFDEQYF

v_call: TRBV7-8
j_call: TRBJ2-7
clone_size: NA
d_call: TRBD1
cdr3_nt: TGTGCCAGCAGCCATGACCCGGGACAGGGGGCTTCGAACTACGAGCAGTACTTC
cdr3_aa: CASSHDPGQGASNYEQYF

v_call: TRBV19
j_call: TRBJ1-1
clone_size: medium-sized
d_call: NA
cdr3_nt: TGTGCCAGTCGGGGGACCGTGAACACTGAAGCTTTCTTT
cdr3_aa: CASRGTVNTEAFF

v_call: TRBV27
j_call: TRBJ1-4
clone_size: NA
d_call: TRBD1
cdr3_nt: TGTGCCAGCAGAAGGACAGGGGACAATGAAAAACTGTTTTTT
cdr3_aa: CASRRTGDNEKLFF

v_call: TRBV7-8
j_call: TRBJ1-2
clone_size: NA
d_call: TRBD1
cdr3_nt: TGTGCCAGCAGCTATTGGGTTGGACAGGGGGACTATGGCTACACCTTC
cdr3_aa: CASSYWVGQGDYGYTF

v_call: TRBV25-1
j_call: TRBJ2-1
clone_size: NA
d_call: NA
cdr3_nt: TGTGCCAGCAGTGATCCCGAATCCCCATCTAGCGTCGGGCAGTTCTTC
cdr3_aa: CASSDPESPSSVGQFF

v_call: TRBV6-1
j_call: TRBJ2-7
clone_size: NA
d_call: NA
cdr3_nt: TGTGCCAGCAGTGACAATCCAGGGGCTTTGTACGAGCAGTACTTC
cdr3_aa: CASSDNPGALYEQYF

v_call: TRBV29-1
j_call: TRBJ2-3
clone_size: NA
d_call: NA
cdr3_nt: TGCAGCGTCCCCGCTCCAGGGCTGTATGCAGATACGCAGTATTTT
cdr3_aa: CSVPAPGLYADTQYF

v_call: TRBV19
j_call: TRBJ2-1
clone_size: NA
d_call: TRBD2
cdr3_nt: TGTGCCAGTAGTATTCCCTCACTAGCGGAAAACAATGAGCAGTTCTTC
cdr3_aa: CASSIPSLAENNEQFF

v_call: TRBV7-3
j_call: TRBJ2-7
clone_size: NA
d_call: TRBD1
cdr3_nt: TGTGCCAGCCGGGGGACAGGGAACGAGCAGTACTTC
cdr3_aa: CASRGTGNEQYF

v_call: TRBV7-9
j_call: TRBJ2-5
clone_size: NA
d_call: NA
cdr3_nt: TGTGCCAGCAGCTTAGCCGGCAGGGGAGAGACCCAGTACTTC
cdr3_aa: CASSLAGRGETQYF

v_call: TRBV4-1
j_call: TRBJ2-7
clone_size: NA
d_call: NA
cdr3_nt: TGCGCCAGCAGCCCGCCGGACTCCACCTACGAGCAGTACTTC
cdr3_aa: CASSPPDSTYEQYF

v_call: TRBV20-1
j_call: TRBJ2-1
clone_size: NA
d_call: NA
cdr3_nt: TGCAGTGCTACAGGGAATGAGCAGTTCTTC
cdr3_aa: CSATGNEQFF

v_call: TRBV30
j_call: TRBJ2-1
clone_size: NA
d_call: TRBD2
cdr3_nt: TGTGCCTGGGACAGAAAACTAGCGATGGGGCAGTTCTTC
cdr3_aa: CAWDRKLAMGQFF

v_call: TRBV7-3
j_call: TRBJ2-2
clone_size: NA
d_call: TRBD2
cdr3_nt: TGTGCCAGCAGCGGGAGCGGGAAAAACACCGGGGAGCTGTTTTTT
cdr3_aa: CASSGSGKNTGELFF

v_call: TRBV5-4
j_call: TRBJ2-7
clone_size: NA
d_call: TRBD1
cdr3_nt: TGTGCCAGCAGCTTGAGTAGACAGGGTCTCGAGCAGTACTTC
cdr3_aa: CASSLSRQGLEQYF

v_call: TRBV5-1
j_call: TRBJ1-2
clone_size: NA
d_call: TRBD1
cdr3_nt: TGCGCCAGCAGCGCTCCCGGGACAGGGGGCGCTAACTATGGCTACACCTTC
cdr3_aa: CASSAPGTGGANYGYTF

v_call: TRBV14
j_call: TRBJ2-7
clone_size: NA
d_call: NA
cdr3_nt: TGTGCCAGCAGCGACAGCTACGAGCAGTACTTC
cdr3_aa: CASSDSYEQYF

v_call: TRBV2
j_call: TRBJ2-5
clone_size: NA
d_call: NA
cdr3_nt: TGTGCCAGCATGGGTGGACTTCTCAAAGAGACCCAGTACTTC
cdr3_aa: CASMGGLLKETQYF

v_call: TRBV15
j_call: TRBJ2-5
clone_size: NA
d_call: TRBD2
cdr3_nt: TGTGCCACCAGCAGAGAGCGACTAGCGGGAGAGCGAGGGGAGACCCAGTACTTC
cdr3_aa: CATSRERLAGERGETQYF

v_call: TRBV4-3
j_call: TRBJ2-3
clone_size: once
d_call: TRBD2
cdr3_nt: TGCGCCAGCAGCCGAGAGGGGGCTAGCGGGGGTACGCAGTATTTT
cdr3_aa: CASSREGASGGTQYF

v_call: TRBV4-3
j_call: TRBJ1-2
clone_size: NA
d_call: NA
cdr3_nt: TGCGCCAGCAGACCTAGCCAAGGGCGGATGAATGGCTACACCTTC
cdr3_aa: CASRPSQGRMNGYTF

v_call: TRBV4-2
j_call: TRBJ2-2
clone_size: NA
d_call: NA
cdr3_nt: TGTGCCAGCAGCCAAGAGCTCCAGGGGACCGGGGAGCTGTTTTTT
cdr3_aa: CASSQELQGTGELFF

v_call: TRBV6-5
j_call: TRBJ2-1
clone_size: NA
d_call: TRBD2
cdr3_nt: TGTGCCAGCAGTAGCGGGGGCCTAAATGAGCAGTTCTTC
cdr3_aa: CASSSGGLNEQFF

v_call: TRBV4-1
j_call: TRBJ1-5
clone_size: NA
d_call: TRBD1
cdr3_nt: TGCGCCAGCAGCCAAGCTTTGACAGGGAATCAGCCCCAGCATTTT
cdr3_aa: CASSQALTGNQPQHF

v_call: TRBV10-3
j_call: TRBJ2-3
clone_size: NA
d_call: TRBD2
cdr3_nt: TGTGCCATCAGTGAGTGGGGAGGGACCACAGATACGCAGTATTTT
cdr3_aa: CAISEWGGTTDTQYF

v_call: TRBV7-6
j_call: TRBJ2-7
clone_size: NA
d_call: TRBD2
cdr3_nt: TGTGCCAGCAGCCCCAGGACTAGCGACTACGAGCAGTACTTC
cdr3_aa: CASSPRTSDYEQYF

v_call: TRBV4-1
j_call: TRBJ2-3
clone_size: NA
d_call: NA
cdr3_nt: TGCGCCAGCAGCGTAGAAGGGACAAGAAGCACAGATACGCAGTATTTT
cdr3_aa: CASSVEGTRSTDTQYF

v_call: TRBV7-3
j_call: TRBJ1-2
clone_size: few
d_call: TRBD1
cdr3_nt: TGTGCCAGCAGCTTACTAGGGCAGGGGGCAAGTGGCTACACCTTC
cdr3_aa: CASSLLGQGASGYTF

v_call: TRBV6-1
j_call: TRBJ2-1
clone_size: NA
d_call: TRBD2
cdr3_nt: TGTGCCAGCAGTGAATCTAGCGGGGGGTCCTACAATGAGCAGTTCTTC
cdr3_aa: CASSESSGGSYNEQFF

v_call: TRBV7-2
j_call: TRBJ2-3
clone_size: NA
d_call: NA
cdr3_nt: TGTGCCAGCAGCTGGGCTAGCACAGATACGCAGTATTTT
cdr3_aa: CASSWASTDTQYF

v_call: TRBV4-1
j_call: TRBJ1-6
clone_size: NA
d_call: NA
cdr3_nt: TGCGCCAGCAGCCAAGAAATCCAGGCCTCCTATAATTCACCCCTCCACTTT
cdr3_aa: CASSQEIQASYNSPLHF

v_call: TRBV4-1
j_call: TRBJ2-3
clone_size: NA
d_call: NA
cdr3_nt: TGCGCCAGCAGACTAGGAGTCGGGACAGATACGCAGTATTTT
cdr3_aa: CASRLGVGTDTQYF

v_call: TRBV4-3
j_call: TRBJ2-6
clone_size: NA
d_call: TRBD1
cdr3_nt: TGCGCCAGCAGCCCAAGGGACAGGGGGCCTTTGTCTGGGGCCAACGTCCTGACTTTC
cdr3_aa: CASSPRDRGPLSGANVLTF

v_call: TRBV2
j_call: TRBJ1-2
clone_size: NA
d_call: NA
cdr3_nt: TGTGCCAGCAGTGATCTCTTCGGAGGGAACACCTTC
cdr3_aa: CASSDLFGGNTF

v_call: TRBV2
j_call: TRBJ2-6
clone_size: NA
d_call: TRBD1
cdr3_nt: TGTGCCAGCGGATTAGGGACAGGGACCTCTGGGGCCAACGTCCTGACTTTC
cdr3_aa: CASGLGTGTSGANVLTF

v_call: TRBV9
j_call: TRBJ2-5
clone_size: NA
d_call: NA
cdr3_nt: TGTGCCAGCAGCGTAGGGTCGGTAGGGGAAGGAGAGACCCAGTACTTC
cdr3_aa: CASSVGSVGEGETQYF

v_call: TRBV9
j_call: TRBJ2-1
clone_size: NA
d_call: NA
cdr3_nt: TGTGCCAGCAGCCCACAACTTAGCGGTTGGGGAAATGAGCAGTTCTTC
cdr3_aa: CASSPQLSGWGNEQFF

v_call: TRBV4-1
j_call: TRBJ1-5
clone_size: NA
d_call: NA
cdr3_nt: TGCGCCAGCAGCCAAGATCGGGGACTGCCCCAGCATTTT
cdr3_aa: CASSQDRGLPQHF

v_call: TRBV6-1
j_call: TRBJ2-7
clone_size: once
d_call: NA
cdr3_nt: TGTGCCAGCAGAGAGGCAGGGTTTTCCTACGAGCAGTACTTC
cdr3_aa: CASREAGFSYEQYF

v_call: TRBV5-1
j_call: TRBJ2-7
clone_size: NA
d_call: TRBD1
cdr3_nt: TGCGCCAGCAGCCTGGACAGGGCAGGCTACGAGCAGTACTTC
cdr3_aa: CASSLDRAGYEQYF

v_call: TRBV7-5
j_call: TRBJ2-3
clone_size: NA
d_call: NA
cdr3_nt: TGTGTCAGAAGCTTAGAGTTAGCGGGGTCGCGCACAGATACGCAGTATTTT
cdr3_aa: CVRSLELAGSRTDTQYF